Listed here is a single TCR beta chain. The data were produced by immunoSEQ multiplex PCR, yet TCRdb's version contains in-frame clones alone and is incomplete. The sample lists 200,000 to 250,000 clones, 80% to 90% seen once, with less than 3% in the top ten. This record comes from a study of cytomegalovirus exposure and HLA in healthy donors. The receptor was derived from a man aged 18 to 29 in good health and CMV-seronegative. Sequences were obtained from PBMCs.

The CDR3 DNA reads TGTGCCAGCAGAGACTACAGGGGGGGAGGAGAAAAACTGTTTTTT. Encoded protein: CASRDYRGGGEKLFF. V usage is TRBV6-1 and J usage is TRBJ1-4; 8 bases match TRBD1. The CDR3 length is 15 residues. Unmatched junction bases numbered 11, after V lost 6 bases and J lost 8 bases. Germline V lookup: CDR1 MNHNS, CDR2 SASEGT.